This T cell receptor beta chain was profiled in a study of OX40 agonist ivuxolimab in advanced cancers. This clone is termed medium-sized. Unmatched junction bases numbered 5, after V lost 3 bases and J lost 3 bases. This CDR3 is built from 15 residues. Germline V gene sequence: CDR1 MRHNA, CDR2 SNTAGT. This table comes from immunoSEQ multiplex PCR, and its TCRdb copy is limited to in-frame clones, with some not included. The sample includes approximately 15,000 clones, around four fifths of them seen just once. The V call is TRBV6-4, the J call TRBJ1-5, with 7 bases fitting TRBD1. The source of this sequence is an adult with an advanced solid tumor such as melanoma, head and neck, liver or kidney cancer. The source material was CD4+ or CD8+ T cells sorted from blood, sampled in a trial of the OX40 agonist ivuxolimab. CDR3 coding DNA: TGTGCCAGCAGTGAGACAGGGCGCCTCAATCAGCCCCAGCATTTT. Translation gives CASSETGRLNQPQHF.